These T cell receptor beta chains were read from a single sample in a study of a mutant IDH1 vaccine in newly diagnosed glioma. Clones were read by immunoSEQ multiplex PCR, and TCRdb kept only the in-frame ones, dropping some. The sample has 9,000 to 13,000 clones; 81% are singletons. The antigens these receptors bind are not known. This specimen was PBMCs, taken from a glioma patient whose treatment included an IDH1 peptide vaccine. The receptors were sampled from a man aged 25-40 years with glioma. Both conserved end residues are part of each CDR3. The D gene is left open where the match is weak. Part of the rows lack a size; the others show once, few, many or a class for expanded clones.

j_call v_call d_call clone_size cdr3_nt cdr3_aa
TRBJ1-1 TRBV18 NA NA TGTGCCAGCTCACCCTGGAGCAGGGGAACTGAAGCTTTCTTT CASSPWSRGTEAFF
TRBJ2-7 TRBV5-4 NA NA TGTGCCAGCAGCGAAGGCGGTCGTGAGCTCTGGGGCGAGCAGTACTTC CASSEGGRELWGEQYF
TRBJ1-4 TRBV4-2 NA few TGTGCCAGCAGCCAAGAAAACTGGCGGAGGGATGAAAAACTGTTTTTT CASSQENWRRDEKLFF
TRBJ1-1 TRBV5-1 NA NA TGCGCCAGCAGCCGGACAATTAACACTGAAGCTTTCTTT CASSRTINTEAFF
TRBJ1-2 TRBV27 NA NA TGTGCCAGCAGCTTTTCCCAGGGCGGTGGCTACACCTTC CASSFSQGGGYTF
TRBJ2-1 TRBV7-2 NA NA TGTGCCAGCAGCCCTGGGCGTAGCTTAGGTGAGAGTGAGCAGTTCTTC CASSPGRSLGESEQFF
TRBJ2-1 TRBV7-2 NA NA TGTGCCAGCAGCACCCCCAGAGGGGGAGAGTCAAACTACAATGAGCAGTTCTTC CASSTPRGGESNYNEQFF
TRBJ1-1 TRBV7-2 NA once TGTGCCAGCAGCCCGGAGCTCACTGAAGCTTTCTTT CASSPELTEAFF
TRBJ1-2 TRBV5-1 NA NA TGCGCCAGCAGCTTGGGCCCTAGGGGCAGGGTCAATGGCTACACCTTC CASSLGPRGRVNGYTF
TRBJ2-5 TRBV7-9 NA NA TGTGCCAGCAGCTTAAGCGGACAAGAGACCCAGTACTTC CASSLSGQETQYF
TRBJ1-3 TRBV5-6 NA NA TGTGCCAGCAGCTCGATGTCATCTGGAAATACCATATATTTT CASSSMSSGNTIYF
TRBJ2-7 TRBV6-5 NA NA TGTGCCAGCAGTTCCCCCAGGGTCTCTCCCTACGAGCAGTACTTC CASSSPRVSPYEQYF
TRBJ1-4 TRBV28 NA NA TGTGCCAGCAGACCTTACAGGGACGGTGAAAAACTGTTTTTT CASRPYRDGEKLFF
TRBJ1-1 TRBV7-9 TRBD1 NA TGTGCCAGCAGCTCATGGGACAGGCAAACGGGAGCTTTCTTT CASSSWDRQTGAFF
TRBJ1-4 TRBV15 TRBD1 NA TGTGCCACCAGCAGGAGGGGGCGCAGAGGTGAAAAACTGTTTTTT CATSRRGRRGEKLFF
TRBJ2-7 TRBV4-1 NA once TGCGCCAGCAGCCCGCGGTCATCGAGCTCCTACGAGCAGTACTTC CASSPRSSSSYEQYF
TRBJ2-3 TRBV19 NA NA TGTGCCAGTAGTTCGCTCAAGCTAGCCCCTAGAAGCACAGATACGCAGTATTTT CASSSLKLAPRSTDTQYF
TRBJ2-1 TRBV5-4 TRBD2 NA TGTGCCAGCAGCTTGGCGACTAGCGGGACTTACAATGAGCAGTTCTTC CASSLATSGTYNEQFF
TRBJ2-7 TRBV6-4 TRBD2 few TGTGCCAGCAGTGTACCGGGAAAGACTAGCGGGAGCCACGAGCAGTACTTC CASSVPGKTSGSHEQYF
TRBJ2-2 TRBV19 NA NA TGTGCCAGTAGTATAGGTAACAGGGTGAAGGGCGGGGAGCTGTTTTTT CASSIGNRVKGGELFF
TRBJ1-5 TRBV6-1 NA NA TGTGCCAGCAGTGAAACTCACTTTCATAGCAATCAGCCCCAGCATTTT CASSETHFHSNQPQHF
TRBJ1-5 TRBV19 NA NA TGTGCCAGTAGTATTTACAGGCTAGTGGATCAGCCCCAGCATTTT CASSIYRLVDQPQHF
TRBJ2-5 TRBV5-4 TRBD2 NA TGTGCCAGCAGCTCTAGCGGGTCGCAAGAGACCCAGTACTTC CASSSSGSQETQYF
TRBJ1-1 TRBV4-1 NA NA TGCGCCAGCAGCCAATCAGGCCTCGGTCGGGGCACTGAAGCTTTCTTT CASSQSGLGRGTEAFF
TRBJ2-7 TRBV6-5 NA NA TGTGCCAGCAGTGCGAGAGAGGGCGGCGAGCAGTACTTC CASSAREGGEQYF
TRBJ2-5 TRBV5-4 NA NA TGTGCCAGCAGCTTGGTGGCGGAGCGAGAGACCCAGTACTTC CASSLVAERETQYF
TRBJ1-1 TRBV5-6 TRBD1 NA TGTGCCAGCAGCCGGGACAGGGGCACTGAAGCTTTCTTT CASSRDRGTEAFF
TRBJ2-7 TRBV5-4 TRBD1 NA TGTGCCAGCAGCCGGACAGGGGGCATCTACGAGCAGTACTTC CASSRTGGIYEQYF
TRBJ1-4 TRBV2 TRBD1 NA TGTGCCAGCAGTGAAGCCCCGATAGGGGGCGAAACTAATGAAAAACTGTTTTTT CASSEAPIGGETNEKLFF